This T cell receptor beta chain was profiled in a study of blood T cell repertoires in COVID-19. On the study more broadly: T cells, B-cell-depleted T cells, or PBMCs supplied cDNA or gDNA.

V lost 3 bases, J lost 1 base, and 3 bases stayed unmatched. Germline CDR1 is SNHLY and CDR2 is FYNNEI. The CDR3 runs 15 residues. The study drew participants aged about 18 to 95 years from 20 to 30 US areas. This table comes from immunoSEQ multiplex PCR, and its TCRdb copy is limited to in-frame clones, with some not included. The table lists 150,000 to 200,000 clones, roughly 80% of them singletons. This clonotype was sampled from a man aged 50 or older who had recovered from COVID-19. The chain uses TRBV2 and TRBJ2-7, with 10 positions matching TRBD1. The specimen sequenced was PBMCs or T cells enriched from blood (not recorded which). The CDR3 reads CASSERTGGSYEQYF. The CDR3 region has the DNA TGTGCCAGCAGTGAGCGGACAGGGGGATCCTACGAGCAGTACTTC.